This T cell receptor (beta chain) was observed in a study of OX40 agonist ivuxolimab in advanced cancers. Overall study context: Patients were treated with ivuxolimab, an agonistic anti-OX40 (CD134) antibody. Participants could have had prior anti-PD-1, anti-PD-L1 or anti-CTLA-4 therapy, and around 40% had some. Findings of the study overall: Low normalized T-cell clonal expansion was also seen in some nonresponders.

The V gene lost 6 bases and the J gene lost 7 bases, with 16 bases spanning the gap. The germline CDR1 and CDR2 sequences are MNHEY and SVGAGI. The CDR3 spans 14 residues. This clone showed up just once. Its cognate antigen is unknown. The data were produced by immunoSEQ multiplex PCR, yet TCRdb's version contains in-frame clones alone and is incomplete. The table has approximately 65,000 clones, roughly 90% seen once. V and J are TRBV6-5 and TRBJ1-5; D perhaps matches TRBD1 (6 bases). Sample: CD4+ or CD8+ T cells sorted from blood, taken in a trial of the OX40 agonist ivuxolimab. The TCR sequence derives from an adult with an advanced solid tumor such as melanoma, head and neck, liver or kidney cancer. CDR3 region: CASREYRVGQPQHF. DNA for the CDR3: TGTGCCAGCAGGGAATACAGGGTTGGGCAGCCCCAGCATTTT.